Sequencing of this T cell receptor beta chain was carried out in a study of CD8+CD57+ T cells in acquired aplastic anemia. In patients chosen for sequencing, flow cytometry had shown CD8+CD57+ cell expansion. The germline CDR1 and CDR2 sequences are SQVTM and ANQGSEA. This CDR3 spans 8 amino acids. Profiling that covered TCR beta VDJ and CDR3 relied on genomic DNA as its template. TCRdb redid the calling of the reads with MiXCR, one entry per CDR3 protein. The table lists approximately 130,000 distinct CDR3 sequences, approximately 36% of them singletons. About this clonotype: The junction departs from the called germline gene at one end, perhaps through a read error.

This TCR was recovered from a human donor with aplastic anemia. Sample: sorted CD4+, CD8+, or CD8+CD57+ T cells (not recorded which) from PBMCs. The rearrangement joins TRBV29-1 to TRBJ1-1; D is unresolved. The CDR3 region has the DNA TGCAGCGTTCCCGACTGGCTCTTT. This translates into CSVPDWLF.